A selection of T cell receptor beta chains follows, all from one sample in a study of early T cells in non-severe SARS-CoV-2 infection. MiXCR, run by TCRdb on the 5' RACE reads, gives a single entry per CDR3 protein. The table has around 58,000 distinct CDR3 sequences, over 9.5% seen once; the top ten hold roughly a tenth. The sequencing sample was made of whole blood. The receptors derive from an adult who was a healthcare worker with PCR-confirmed SARS-CoV-2 infection or an uninfected control (not recorded which). Each CDR3 is given with its conserved first and last residue. D genes are given only for firm matches. Rows give clone size only sometimes, using once, few, many, or a class for an expanded clone.

V: TRBV6-2/TRBV6-3; D: TRBD2; J: TRBJ2-1; size: many; CDR3: CASRLPGLARFTEQFF; DNA: TGTGCCAGTCGGCTCCCGGGACTAGCCCGGTTCACTGAGCAGTTCTTC
V: TRBV2; D: -; J: TRBJ2-5; size: -; CDR3: CASSEEKETQYF; DNA: TGTGCCAGCAGTGAAGAGAAAGAGACCCAGTACTTC
V: TRBV18; D: TRBD2; J: TRBJ2-3; size: -; CDR3: CASSSTGGWEDTQYF; DNA: TGTGCCAGCTCTTCAACGGGGGGTTGGGAAGATACGCAGTATTTT
V: TRBV14; D: -; J: TRBJ2-7; size: -; CDR3: CASSQVGQFYEQYF; DNA: TGTGCCAGCAGCCAAGTGGGACAATTCTACGAGCAGTACTTC
V: TRBV9; D: -; J: TRBJ2-5; size: few; CDR3: CASSVGGFETQYF; DNA: TGTGCCAGCAGCGTAGGGGGGTTTGAGACCCAGTACTTC
V: TRBV5-1; D: -; J: TRBJ1-2; size: -; CDR3: CASSLNSPNYGYTF; DNA: TGCGCCAGCAGCTTGAACAGCCCTAACTATGGCTACACCTTC
V: TRBV11-3; D: -; J: TRBJ2-6; size: few; CDR3: CASSVANVLTF; DNA: TGTGCCAGCAGCGTAGCCAACGTCCTGACTTTC
V: TRBV6-4; D: -; J: TRBJ1-1; size: many; CDR3: CASSDGLGNTEAFF; DNA: TGTGCCAGCAGTGATGGTTTGGGGAACACTGAAGCTTTCTTT
V: TRBV27; D: -; J: TRBJ1-6; size: many; CDR3: CASSLVAPGRATGGSPLHF; DNA: TGTGCCAGCAGTTTAGTCGCCCCTGGCAGGGCGACAGGAGGGTCACCCCTCCACTTT
V: TRBV7-2; D: TRBD1; J: TRBJ2-7; size: -; CDR3: CASSSDRGISYEQYF; DNA: TGTGCCAGCAGCTCAGACAGGGGCATCTCCTACGAGCAGTACTTC
V: TRBV6-6; D: -; J: TRBJ1-4; size: few; CDR3: CASKSPTSTNEKLFF; DNA: TGTGCCAGCAAATCACCAACATCAACTAATGAAAAACTGTTTTTT
V: TRBV30; D: -; J: TRBJ1-2; size: -; CDR3: CAWQGHANYGYTF; DNA: TGTGCCTGGCAGGGCCATGCTAACTATGGCTACACCTTC
V: TRBV5-6; D: -; J: TRBJ2-3; size: few; CDR3: CASKEGDTQYF; DNA: TGTGCCAGCAAAGAGGGAGATACGCAGTATTTT
V: TRBV27; D: -; J: TRBJ1-2; size: -; CDR3: CASRRQTNYGYTF; DNA: TGTGCCAGCAGACGACAGACTAACTATGGCTACACCTTC
V: TRBV29-1; D: -; J: TRBJ2-5; size: few; CDR3: CSVTVETQYF; DNA: TGCAGCGTCACAGTTGAGACCCAGTACTTC
V: TRBV20-1; D: -; J: TRBJ2-2; size: few; CDR3: CSARSHQGTGELFF; DNA: TGCAGTGCTAGATCACACCAGGGGACCGGGGAGCTGTTTTTT
V: TRBV7-3; D: -; J: TRBJ1-3; size: -; CDR3: CASSLTGGPGNTIYF; DNA: TGTGCCAGCAGCTTAACGGGAGGGCCTGGAAACACCATATATTTT
V: TRBV5-1; D: -; J: TRBJ1-2; size: -; CDR3: CASSLGPSGYTF; DNA: TGCGCCAGCAGCTTGGGACCCTCTGGCTACACCTTC
V: TRBV27; D: TRBD2; J: TRBJ2-7; size: many; CDR3: CASSSGLAGVGEQYF; DNA: TGTGCCAGCAGTTCCGGACTAGCGGGAGTTGGCGAGCAGTACTTC
V: TRBV9; D: -; J: TRBJ2-7; size: few; CDR3: CASSVEVGGMDEQYF; DNA: TGTGCCAGCAGCGTAGAGGTAGGGGGGATGGACGAGCAGTACTTC
V: TRBV27; D: -; J: TRBJ2-1; size: few; CDR3: CASSFGDSSNEQFF; DNA: TGTGCCAGCAGTTTCGGGGACTCTTCGAATGAGCAGTTCTTC
V: TRBV29-1; D: -; J: TRBJ2-1; size: many; CDR3: CSARSRGRGNEQFF; DNA: TGCAGCGCCCGATCCAGGGGCAGGGGCAATGAGCAGTTCTTC
V: TRBV29-1; D: -; J: TRBJ1-2; size: many; CDR3: CSVDSLLQGRYGYTF; DNA: TGCAGCGTTGACTCGCTTCTACAGGGAAGATATGGCTACACCTTC
V: TRBV7-2; D: TRBD2; J: TRBJ2-3; size: many; CDR3: CASSLRVASGPSMGDTQYF; DNA: TGTGCCAGCAGCTTAAGGGTAGCTAGCGGGCCCAGCATGGGAGATACGCAGTATTTT
V: TRBV12-3/TRBV12-4; D: TRBD1; J: TRBJ2-5; size: -; CDR3: CASSLAGGEETQYF; DNA: TGTGCCAGCAGTTTAGCAGGGGGCGAAGAGACCCAGTACTTC
V: TRBV4-2; D: -; J: TRBJ2-7; size: -; CDR3: CASSPTGINYEQYF; DNA: TGTGCCAGCAGCCCCACCGGGATTAACTACGAGCAGTACTTC
V: TRBV27; D: TRBD2; J: TRBJ2-1; size: few; CDR3: CASSFGGTIYNEQFF; DNA: TGTGCCAGCAGTTTTGGTGGGACTATCTACAATGAGCAGTTCTTC
V: TRBV21-1; D: -; J: TRBJ2-7; size: many; CDR3: CASSNQAHEQYF; DNA: TGTGCCAGCAGCAACCAGGCCCACGAGCAGTACTTC
V: TRBV29-1; D: TRBD2; J: TRBJ2-7; size: many; CDR3: CSVGIRGSGGEEQYF; DNA: TGCAGCGTTGGGATCCGGGGTAGCGGGGGTGAAGAGCAGTACTTC
V: TRBV27; D: -; J: TRBJ2-1; size: few; CDR3: CASSSRRAGGYNEQFF; DNA: TGTGCCAGCAGTTCCCGACGGGCGGGCGGCTACAATGAGCAGTTCTTC
V: TRBV7-9; D: TRBD2; J: TRBJ2-6; size: -; CDR3: CASSLTSGRLGANVLTF; DNA: TGTGCCAGCAGCTTAACTAGCGGGAGGCTCGGGGCCAACGTCCTGACTTTC
V: TRBV7-2; D: -; J: TRBJ1-1; size: -; CDR3: CASSSGSGGIEAFF; DNA: TGTGCCAGCAGCTCCGGGTCGGGGGGCATTGAAGCTTTCTTT
V: TRBV7-8; D: -; J: TRBJ1-1; size: few; CDR3: CASSLVAGPNTEAFF; DNA: TGTGCCAGCAGCTTAGTCGCAGGGCCGAACACTGAAGCTTTCTTT
V: TRBV20-1; D: -; J: TRBJ2-3; size: few; CDR3: CSARDLTDTQYF; DNA: TGCAGTGCTAGAGATCTCACAGATACGCAGTATTTT
V: TRBV7-3; D: -; J: TRBJ2-2; size: many; CDR3: CASSREGGGTGELFF; DNA: TGTGCCAGCAGCCGCGAGGGAGGGGGCACCGGGGAGCTGTTTTTT
V: TRBV7-2; D: TRBD2; J: TRBJ2-1; size: many; CDR3: CASSLASSGYYNEQFF; DNA: TGTGCCAGCAGCTTAGCCTCTAGCGGGTACTACAATGAGCAGTTCTTC
V: TRBV7-9; D: TRBD1; J: TRBJ1-1; size: many; CDR3: CASSFRQGRTEAFF; DNA: TGTGCCAGCAGCTTCCGACAGGGAAGGACTGAAGCTTTCTTT
V: TRBV5-4; D: TRBD1; J: TRBJ2-7; size: many; CDR3: CASSWDRGYEQYF; DNA: TGTGCCAGCAGCTGGGACAGGGGCTACGAGCAGTACTTC
V: TRBV12-3/TRBV12-4; D: -; J: TRBJ2-1; size: -; CDR3: CASGFGEQFF; DNA: TGTGCCAGCGGCTTCGGTGAGCAGTTCTTC
V: TRBV4-1; D: TRBD2; J: TRBJ2-1; size: few; CDR3: CASSQDTSGSVNEQFF; DNA: TGCGCCAGCAGCCAAGATACTAGCGGGAGTGTCAATGAGCAGTTCTTC
V: TRBV7-9; D: -; J: TRBJ2-2; size: many; CDR3: CASSLEQERRELFF; DNA: TGTGCCAGCAGCTTAGAGCAGGAGCGGAGGGAGCTGTTTTTT